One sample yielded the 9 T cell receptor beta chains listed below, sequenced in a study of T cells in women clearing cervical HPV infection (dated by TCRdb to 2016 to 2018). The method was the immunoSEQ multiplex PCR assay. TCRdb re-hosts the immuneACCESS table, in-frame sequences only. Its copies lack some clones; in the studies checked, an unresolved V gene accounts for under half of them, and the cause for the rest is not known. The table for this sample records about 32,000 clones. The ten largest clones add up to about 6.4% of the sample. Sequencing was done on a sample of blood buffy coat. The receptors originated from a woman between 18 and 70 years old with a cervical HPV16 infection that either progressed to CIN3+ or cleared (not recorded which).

The sequenced CDR3 bases are TGCAGCGTTAGGAGGGGCATCACAGATACG. It yields the protein CSVRRGITDT. The whole CDR3 protein is CSVRRGITDTQYF. The V call is TRBV29-1, the J call TRBJ2-3, with a tentative D call TRBD2 (6 bases). Read sequence stops 3 residues before the CDR3 end, and the germline J gene provides the missing end. Trimming took 5 bases from V and 2 from J, leaving 11 bases between them. Germline loops: CDR1 SQVTM, CDR2 ANQGSEA. This CDR3 spans 13 amino acids.

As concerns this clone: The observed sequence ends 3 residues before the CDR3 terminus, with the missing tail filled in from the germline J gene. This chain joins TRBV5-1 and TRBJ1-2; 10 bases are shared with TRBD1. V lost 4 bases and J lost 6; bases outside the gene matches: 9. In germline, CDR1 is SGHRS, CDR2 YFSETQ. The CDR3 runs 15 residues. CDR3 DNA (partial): TGCGCCAGCAGCCCTGGGACAGGGGCGAACGATGGC. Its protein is CASSPGTGANDG. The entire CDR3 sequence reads CASSPGTGANDGYTF. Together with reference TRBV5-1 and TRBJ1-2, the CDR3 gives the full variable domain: KAGVTQTPRYLIKTRGQQVTLSCSPISGHRSVSWYQQTPGQGLQFLFEYFSETQRNKGNFPGRFSGRQFSNSRSEMNVSTLELGDSALYLCASSPGTGANDGYTFGSGTRLTVV.

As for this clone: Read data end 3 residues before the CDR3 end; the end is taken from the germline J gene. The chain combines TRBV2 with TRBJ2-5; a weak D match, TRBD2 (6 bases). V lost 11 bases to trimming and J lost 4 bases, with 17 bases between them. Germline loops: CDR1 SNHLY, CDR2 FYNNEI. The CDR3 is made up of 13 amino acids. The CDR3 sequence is CAPGGRRPETQYF. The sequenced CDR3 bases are TGTGCCCCCGGGGGTAGGAGGCCAGAGACC.

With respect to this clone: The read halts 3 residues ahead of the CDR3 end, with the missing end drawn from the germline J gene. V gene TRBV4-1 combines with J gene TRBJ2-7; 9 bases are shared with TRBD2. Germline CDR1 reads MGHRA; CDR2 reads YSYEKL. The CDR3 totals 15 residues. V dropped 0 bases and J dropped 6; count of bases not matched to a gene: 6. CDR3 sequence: CASSQDSSGGREQYF. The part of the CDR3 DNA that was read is TGCGCCAGCAGCCAAGATAGTAGCGGGGGTCGCGAG.

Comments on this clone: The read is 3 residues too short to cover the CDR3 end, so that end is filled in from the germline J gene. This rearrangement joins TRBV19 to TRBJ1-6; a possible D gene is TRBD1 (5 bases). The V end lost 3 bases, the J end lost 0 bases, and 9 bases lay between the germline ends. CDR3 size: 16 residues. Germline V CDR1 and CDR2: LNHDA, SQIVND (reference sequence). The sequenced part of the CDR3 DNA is TGTGCCAGTAGTATCCAGGGTAGCTCCTATAATTCACCC. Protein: CASSIQGSSYNSP. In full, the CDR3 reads CASSIQGSSYNSPLHF.

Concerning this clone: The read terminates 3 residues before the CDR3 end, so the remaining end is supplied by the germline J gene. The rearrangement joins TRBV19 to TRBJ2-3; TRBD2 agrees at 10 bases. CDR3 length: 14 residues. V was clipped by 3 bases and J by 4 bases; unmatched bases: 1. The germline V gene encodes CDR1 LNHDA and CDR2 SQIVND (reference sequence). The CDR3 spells CASSIGLAADTQYF. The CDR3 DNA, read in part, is TGTGCCAGTAGTATCGGACTAGCGGCAGATACG.

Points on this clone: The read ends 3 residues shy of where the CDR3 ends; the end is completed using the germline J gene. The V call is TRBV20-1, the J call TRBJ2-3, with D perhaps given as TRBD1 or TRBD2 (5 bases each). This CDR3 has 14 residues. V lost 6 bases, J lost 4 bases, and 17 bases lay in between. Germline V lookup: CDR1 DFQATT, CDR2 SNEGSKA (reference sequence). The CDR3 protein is CSARGEIAADTQYF. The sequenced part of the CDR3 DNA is TGCAGTGCGAGGGGAGAAATCGCGGCAGATACG.

The CDR3 loop is CASSRSPGSKYGYTF. Partial CDR3 DNA: TGCGCCAGCAGCCGTTCTCCCGGGTCGAAGTATGGC. The chain has TRBV5-1 and TRBJ1-2; D unresolved. The read stops 3 residues short of the end of the CDR3; the missing end is completed from the germline J gene. V was trimmed by 4 bases and J by 5 bases, leaving 18 bases between them. The CDR3 contains 15 residues. Germline V gene lookup returns CDR1 SGHRS and CDR2 YFSETQ.

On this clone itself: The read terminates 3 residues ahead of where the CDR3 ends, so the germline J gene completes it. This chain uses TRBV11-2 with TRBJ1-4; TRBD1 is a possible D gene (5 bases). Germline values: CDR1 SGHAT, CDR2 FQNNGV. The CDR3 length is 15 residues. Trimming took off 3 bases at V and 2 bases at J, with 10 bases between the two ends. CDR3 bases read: TGTGCCAGCAGCTTGGGCAGGGCCACTAATGAAAAA. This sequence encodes CASSLGRATNEK. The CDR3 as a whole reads CASSLGRATNEKLFF. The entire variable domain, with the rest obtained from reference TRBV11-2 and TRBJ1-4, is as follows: EAGVAQSPRYKIIEKRQSVAFWCNPISGHATLYWYQQILGQGPKLLIQFQNNGVVDDSQLPKDRFSAERLKGVDSTLKIQPAKLEDSAVYLCASSLGRATNEKLFFGSGTQLSVL.